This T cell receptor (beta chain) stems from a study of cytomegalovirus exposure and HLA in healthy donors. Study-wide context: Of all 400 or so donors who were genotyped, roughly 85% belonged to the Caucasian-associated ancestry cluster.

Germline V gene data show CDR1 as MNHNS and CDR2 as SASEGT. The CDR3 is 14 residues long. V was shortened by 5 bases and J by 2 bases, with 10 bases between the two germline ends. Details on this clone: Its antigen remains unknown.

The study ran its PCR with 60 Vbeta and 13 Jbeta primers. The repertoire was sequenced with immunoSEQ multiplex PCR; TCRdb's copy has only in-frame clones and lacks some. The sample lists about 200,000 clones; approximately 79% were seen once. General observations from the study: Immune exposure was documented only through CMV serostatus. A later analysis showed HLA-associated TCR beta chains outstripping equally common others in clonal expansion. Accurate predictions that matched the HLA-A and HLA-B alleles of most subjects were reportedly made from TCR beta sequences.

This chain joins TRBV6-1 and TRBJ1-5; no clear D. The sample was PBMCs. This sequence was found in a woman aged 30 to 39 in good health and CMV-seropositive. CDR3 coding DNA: TGTGCCAGCAGTCCTAACTTTCGCAATCAGCCCCAGCATTTT. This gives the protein CASSPNFRNQPQHF.